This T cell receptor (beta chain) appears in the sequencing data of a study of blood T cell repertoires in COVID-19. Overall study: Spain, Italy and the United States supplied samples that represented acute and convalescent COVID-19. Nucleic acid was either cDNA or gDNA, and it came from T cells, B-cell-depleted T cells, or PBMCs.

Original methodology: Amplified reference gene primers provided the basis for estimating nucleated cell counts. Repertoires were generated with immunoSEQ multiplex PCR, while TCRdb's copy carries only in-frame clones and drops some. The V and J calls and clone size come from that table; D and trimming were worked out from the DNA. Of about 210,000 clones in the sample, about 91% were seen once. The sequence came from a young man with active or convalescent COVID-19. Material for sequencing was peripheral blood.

In DNA form, the CDR3 reads TGTGCCAGCAGCTCCGGGACTGGCACAGATACGCAGTATTTT. Its translation is CASSSGTGTDTQYF. The chain joins TRBV11-3 to TRBJ2-3, with D perhaps TRBD2 (6 bases). The CDR3 runs 14 residues. Per germline, CDR1 SGHNT and CDR2 YENEEA. Trimming cost V 4 bases and J 1 base, with 9 bases left between them.